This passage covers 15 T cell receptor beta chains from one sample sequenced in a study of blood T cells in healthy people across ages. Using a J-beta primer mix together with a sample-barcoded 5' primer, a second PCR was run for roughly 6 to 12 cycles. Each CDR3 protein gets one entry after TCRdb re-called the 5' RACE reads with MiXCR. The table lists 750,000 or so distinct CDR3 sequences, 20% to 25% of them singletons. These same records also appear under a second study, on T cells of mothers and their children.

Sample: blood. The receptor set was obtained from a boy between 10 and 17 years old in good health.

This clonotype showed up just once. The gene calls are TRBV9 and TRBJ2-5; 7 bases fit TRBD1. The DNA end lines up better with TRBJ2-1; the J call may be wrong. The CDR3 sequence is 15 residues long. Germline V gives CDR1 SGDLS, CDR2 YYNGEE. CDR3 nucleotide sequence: TGTGCCAGCAGCGTAGCGAGACAGGGCTACAATGAGCAGTTCTTC. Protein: CASSVARQGYNEQFF.

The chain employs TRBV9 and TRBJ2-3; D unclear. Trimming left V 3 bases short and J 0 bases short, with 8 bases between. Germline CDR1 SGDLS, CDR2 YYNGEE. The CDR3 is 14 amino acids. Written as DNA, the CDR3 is TGTGCCAGCAGCGCATCAACTAGCACAGATACGCAGTATTTT. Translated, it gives CASSASTSTDTQYF.

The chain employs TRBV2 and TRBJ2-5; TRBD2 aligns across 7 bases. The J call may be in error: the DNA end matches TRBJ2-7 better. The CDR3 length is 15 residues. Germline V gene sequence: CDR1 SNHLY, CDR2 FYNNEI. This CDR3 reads CASSDSGTSSYEQYF. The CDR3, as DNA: TGTGCCAGCAGTGACAGCGGGACCAGCTCCTACGAGCAGTACTTC.

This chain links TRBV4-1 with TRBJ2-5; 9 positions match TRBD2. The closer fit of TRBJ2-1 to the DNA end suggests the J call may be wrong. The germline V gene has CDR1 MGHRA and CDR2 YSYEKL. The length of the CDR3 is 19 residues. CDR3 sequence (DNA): TGCGCCAGCAGCCAGGATCCAGGTCTAGCGGGACGAACACAAAATGAGCAGTTCTTC. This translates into CASSQDPGLAGRTQNEQFF.

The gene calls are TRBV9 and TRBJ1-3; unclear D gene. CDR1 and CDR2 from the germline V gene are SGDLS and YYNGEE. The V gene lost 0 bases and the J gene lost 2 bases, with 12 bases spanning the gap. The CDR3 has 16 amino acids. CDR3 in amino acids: CASSVDWKSAGNTIYF. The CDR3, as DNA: TGTGCCAGCAGCGTAGACTGGAAGTCGGCTGGAAACACCATATATTTT.

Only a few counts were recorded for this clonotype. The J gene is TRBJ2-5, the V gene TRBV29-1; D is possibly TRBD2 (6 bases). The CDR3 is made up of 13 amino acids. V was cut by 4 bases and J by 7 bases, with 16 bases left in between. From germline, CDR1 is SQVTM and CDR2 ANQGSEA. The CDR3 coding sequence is TGCAGCGTTGTTTGGGAGGATGGGAGGACCCAGTACTTC. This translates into CSVVWEDGRTQYF.

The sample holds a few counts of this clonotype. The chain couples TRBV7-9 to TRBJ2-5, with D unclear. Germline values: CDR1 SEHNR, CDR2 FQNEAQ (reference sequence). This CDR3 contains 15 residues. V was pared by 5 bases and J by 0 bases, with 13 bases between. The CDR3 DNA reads TGTGCCAGCAGCCAAGGCACACGGTACCAAGAGACCCAGTACTTC. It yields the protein CASSQGTRYQETQYF.

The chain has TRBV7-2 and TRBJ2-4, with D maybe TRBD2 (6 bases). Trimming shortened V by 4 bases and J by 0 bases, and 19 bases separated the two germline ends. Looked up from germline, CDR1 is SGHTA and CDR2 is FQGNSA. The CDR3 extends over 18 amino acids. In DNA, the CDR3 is TGTGCCAGCAGCTGGGAGGCCACCGGGATTCTAGCCAAAAACATTCAGTACTTC. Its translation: CASSWEATGILAKNIQYF. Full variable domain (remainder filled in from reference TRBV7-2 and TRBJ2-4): GAGVSQSPSNKVTEKGKDVELRCDPISGHTALYWYRQSLGQGLEFLIYFQGNSAPDKSGLPSDRFSAERTGGSVSTLTIQRTQQEDSAVYLCASSWEATGILAKNIQYFGAGTRLSVL.

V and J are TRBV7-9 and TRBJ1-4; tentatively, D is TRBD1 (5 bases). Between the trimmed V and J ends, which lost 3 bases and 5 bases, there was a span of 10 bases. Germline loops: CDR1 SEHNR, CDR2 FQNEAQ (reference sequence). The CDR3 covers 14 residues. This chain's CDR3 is CASSFGTLNEKLFF. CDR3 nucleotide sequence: TGTGCCAGCAGCTTCGGGACCTTAAATGAAAAACTGTTTTTT.

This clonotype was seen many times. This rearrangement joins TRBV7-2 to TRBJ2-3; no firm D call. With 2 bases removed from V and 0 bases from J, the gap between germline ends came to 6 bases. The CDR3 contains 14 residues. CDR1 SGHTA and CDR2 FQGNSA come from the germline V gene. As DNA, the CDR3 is TGTGCCAGCAGCTTATGGGGAAGCACAGATACGCAGTATTTT. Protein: CASSLWGSTDTQYF.

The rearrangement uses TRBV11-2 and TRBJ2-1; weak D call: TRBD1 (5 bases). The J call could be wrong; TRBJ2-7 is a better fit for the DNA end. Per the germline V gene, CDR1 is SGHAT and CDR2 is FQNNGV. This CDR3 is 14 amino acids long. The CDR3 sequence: CASSSQVWDYEQYF. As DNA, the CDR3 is TGTGCCAGCAGCTCACAGGTTTGGGACTACGAGCAGTACTTC.

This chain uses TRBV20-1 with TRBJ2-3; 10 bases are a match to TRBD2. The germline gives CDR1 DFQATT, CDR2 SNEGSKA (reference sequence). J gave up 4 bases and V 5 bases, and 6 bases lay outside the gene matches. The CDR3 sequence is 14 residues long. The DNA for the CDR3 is TGCAGTGCTCGAGGGGGGACTAGCGCAGATACGCAGTATTTT. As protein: CSARGGTSADTQYF.

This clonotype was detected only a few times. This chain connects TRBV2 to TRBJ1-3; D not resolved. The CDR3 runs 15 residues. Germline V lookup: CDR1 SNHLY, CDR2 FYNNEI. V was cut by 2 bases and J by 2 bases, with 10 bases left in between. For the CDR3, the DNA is TGTGCCAGCAGTGAACTGGGTGCCGCTGGAAACACCATATATTTT. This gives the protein CASSELGAAGNTIYF.

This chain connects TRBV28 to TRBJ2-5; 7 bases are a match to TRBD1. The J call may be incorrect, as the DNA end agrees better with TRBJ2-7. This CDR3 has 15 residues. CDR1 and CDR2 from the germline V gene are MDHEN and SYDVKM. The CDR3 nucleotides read TGTGCCAGCAGCGATAACAGGGGTTCGCTTTACGAGCAGTACTTC. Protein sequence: CASSDNRGSLYEQYF.

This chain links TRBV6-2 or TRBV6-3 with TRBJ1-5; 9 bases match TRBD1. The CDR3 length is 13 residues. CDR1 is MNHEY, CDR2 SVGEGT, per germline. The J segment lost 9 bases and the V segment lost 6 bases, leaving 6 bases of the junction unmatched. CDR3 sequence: CASSWTGDRPQHF. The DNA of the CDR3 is TGTGCCAGCAGCTGGACAGGGGACCGGCCCCAGCATTTT.